The 13 T cell receptor beta chains below come from one sample, sequenced in a study of cytomegalovirus exposure and HLA in healthy donors. PCR amplification relied on 60 Vbeta primers (plus 13 Jbeta primers). Assay: immunoSEQ multiplex PCR; the TCRdb copy retains only in-frame clones and omits some. The table lists roughly 180,000 clones, roughly 80% of them singletons. The material sequenced was PBMCs. The source is a man in his thirties or forties in good health and CMV-seropositive.

The rearrangement links TRBV29-1 to TRBJ2-1; TRBD2 agrees at 16 bases. CDR3 size: 19 residues. Germline loops: CDR1 SQVTM, CDR2 ANQGSEA. V lost 4 bases to trimming and J lost 0 bases; unmatched junction nucleotides: 9. CDR3 sequence reads: CSVGGPGLAGGSSYNEQFF. The DNA of the CDR3 is TGCAGCGTTGGAGGCCCGGGACTAGCGGGAGGGAGCTCCTACAATGAGCAGTTCTTC.

V gene TRBV10-3 combines with J gene TRBJ1-4, with D maybe TRBD1 (6 bases). CDR1 ENHRY and CDR2 SYGVKD come from the germline V gene. V shed 3 bases and J shed 10 bases, with 24 bases lying between them. This CDR3 has 17 residues. Written as DNA, the CDR3 is TGTGCCATCAGTGACTCCCTCCCAGGGGCCCTATCCGGAAAACTGTTTTTT. Amino acid sequence: CAISDSLPGALSGKLFF.

V usage is TRBV19 and J usage is TRBJ1-4; 8 bases fit TRBD1. V lost 5 bases, J lost 2 bases, and 10 bases stayed unmatched. CDR1 is LNHDA, CDR2 SQIVND, per germline (reference sequence). The CDR3 is 17 amino acids. This CDR3 is CASSRTGQETTNEKLFF. Written as DNA, the CDR3 is TGTGCCAGTAGTCGGACAGGGCAAGAGACGACTAATGAAAAACTGTTTTTT. The variable domain in full, completed from reference TRBV19 and TRBJ1-4, reads DGGITQSPKYLFRKEGQNVTLSCEQNLNHDAMYWYRQDPGQGLRLIYYSQIVNDFQKGDIAEGYSVSREKKESFPLTVTSAQKNPTAFYLCASSRTGQETTNEKLFFGSGTQLSVL.

The J gene is TRBJ2-7, the V gene TRBV11-2, with 7 bases lining up with TRBD2. Germline loops: CDR1 SGHAT, CDR2 FQNNGV. The CDR3 runs to 16 residues. J lost 3 bases, V lost 5 bases, and 13 bases had no gene match. The CDR3: CASSPGPKRGSYEQYF. In DNA, the CDR3 is TGTGCCAGCAGCCCCGGACCTAAGCGGGGAAGCTACGAGCAGTACTTC.

This chain joins TRBV30 and TRBJ2-7; 7 nucleotides match TRBD1. Germline assignment: CDR1 GTSNPN and CDR2 SVGIG (reference sequence). There are 13 residues in the CDR3. Trimming cost V 2 bases and J 3 bases; bases outside gene matches: 4. The CDR3: CAWSKAGGYEQYF. CDR3 sequence (DNA): TGTGCCTGGAGTAAGGCAGGGGGCTACGAGCAGTACTTC.

As DNA, the CDR3 is TGTGCCAGCAGCAGGAACAGGATCGAGCAGTACTTC. It translates to CASSRNRIEQYF. The chain combines TRBV7-8 with TRBJ2-7; D perhaps matches TRBD1 (5 bases). CDR3 length: 12 amino acids. Deletions cut 5 bases from V and 6 bases from J, with 11 bases between. Germline V lookup: CDR1 SGHVS, CDR2 FQNEAQ.

This clone was counted a single time. The chain combines TRBV5-1 with TRBJ2-1; 7 bases agree with TRBD2. The CDR3 is 17 amino acids. The germline V gene has CDR1 SGHRS and CDR2 YFSETQ. Trimming at V came to 0 bases and at J to 1 base, leaving 7 bases not matched to a gene. CDR3: CASSLGQGGGSYNEQFF. In DNA, the CDR3 is TGCGCCAGCAGCTTGGGCCAGGGCGGGGGATCCTACAATGAGCAGTTCTTC.

The rearrangement links TRBV11-2 to TRBJ1-6; D unclear. Trimming removed 6 bases from V and 0 bases from J, with 15 bases in between. Germline CDR1 reads SGHAT; CDR2 reads FQNNGV. The CDR3 contains 17 residues. In nucleotides, the CDR3 is TGTGCCAGCAGTAGTACCCAACCGAGCTCCTATAATTCACCCCTCCACTTT. Translating it yields CASSSTQPSSYNSPLHF.

The chain links TRBV19 to TRBJ2-1; D ambiguous. With 7 bases removed from V and 6 bases from J, the gap between germline ends came to 13 bases. Per the germline V gene, CDR1 is LNHDA and CDR2 is SQIVND (reference sequence). CDR3 length equals 13 residues. The CDR3 spells CASKDVTANEQFF. The CDR3 DNA reads TGTGCCAGTAAAGATGTAACAGCCAATGAGCAGTTCTTC.

V is TRBV2 and J is TRBJ2-1; 14 bases match TRBD2. V lost 5 bases, J lost 6 bases, and 3 bases stayed unmatched. The CDR3 is made up of 15 amino acids. In germline, CDR1 is SNHLY, CDR2 FYNNEI. CDR3 residues: CASSRLAGGSNEQFF. The CDR3 region has the DNA TGTGCCAGCAGTCGACTAGCGGGGGGGTCCAATGAGCAGTTCTTC.

The gene calls are TRBV27 and TRBJ2-7, with a weak D call TRBD2 (5 bases). The ends were cut back, 5 bases at V and 3 bases at J, with 14 bases in the middle. Per the germline V gene, CDR1 is MNHEY and CDR2 is SMNVEV (reference sequence). The CDR3 covers 14 residues. CDR3 sequence (DNA): TGTGCCAGCAGTCTCCGGGTAGCGCTCTACGAGCAGTACTTC. Protein: CASSLRVALYEQYF.

This chain connects TRBV6-6 to TRBJ1-2; no reliable D call. V was trimmed by 2 bases and J by 4 bases, leaving 11 bases between them. From germline, CDR1 is MNHNY and CDR2 SVGAGI (reference sequence). The length of the CDR3 is 14 residues. The CDR3 protein is CASSYDQRGYGYTF. CDR3 nucleotide sequence: TGTGCCAGCAGTTACGATCAAAGAGGCTATGGCTACACCTTC.

The chain joins TRBV5-1 to TRBJ2-3, with 9 bases lining up with TRBD1. CDR1 SGHRS and CDR2 YFSETQ come from the germline V gene. The CDR3 contains 17 residues. Trimming cost V 3 bases and J 4 bases; bases outside gene matches: 12. The CDR3 loop is CASSSQTGGVLPDTQYF. The DNA for the CDR3 is TGCGCCAGCAGCTCTCAAACAGGGGGCGTTCTTCCAGATACGCAGTATTTT.